This T cell receptor (beta chain) comes out of a study of cytomegalovirus exposure and HLA in healthy donors. Study-wide results and caveats: Productive status was seen about 90% or about 30% of the time for most TCR beta V segments in an earlier analysis. When analyzed later, a missense DCLRE1C variant was found to be linked to TCR beta V- and J-gene trimming.

The PCR employed 60 Vbeta primers together with 13 Jbeta primers. Here immunoSEQ multiplex PCR was the method, and the copy in TCRdb shows in-frame clones only, minus some. The sample lists 100,000 to 150,000 clones, 65% to 75% seen once, with approximately 6.4% in the top ten. Germline V gene lookup returns CDR1 MNHEY and CDR2 SMNVEV (reference sequence). V dropped 4 bases and J dropped 8; count of bases not matched to a gene: 6. The CDR3 is 13 residues long. In the case of this clone: Its antigen is still unknown.

Donors were ostensibly healthy at sampling, although undocumented immune exposures were probable. This clonotype was obtained from a woman in her 50s in good health and CMV-seropositive. This sequence joins TRBV27 and TRBJ1-2, with 8 positions matching TRBD1. The sequencing input was PBMCs. CDR3 protein: CASSWTGYEGYTF. In DNA, the CDR3 is TGTGCCAGCAGTTGGACAGGGTATGAAGGCTACACCTTC.